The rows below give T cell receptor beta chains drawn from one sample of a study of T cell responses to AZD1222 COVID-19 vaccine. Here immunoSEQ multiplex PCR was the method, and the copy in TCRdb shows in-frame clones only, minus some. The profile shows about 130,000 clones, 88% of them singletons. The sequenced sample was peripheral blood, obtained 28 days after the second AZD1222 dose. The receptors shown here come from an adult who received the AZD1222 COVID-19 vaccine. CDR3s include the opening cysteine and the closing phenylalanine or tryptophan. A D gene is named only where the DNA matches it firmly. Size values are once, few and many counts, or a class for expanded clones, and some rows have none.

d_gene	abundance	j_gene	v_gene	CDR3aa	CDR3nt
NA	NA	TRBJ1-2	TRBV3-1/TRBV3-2	CASSHRDLYGYTF	TGTGCCAGCAGCCATCGGGACCTCTATGGCTACACCTTC
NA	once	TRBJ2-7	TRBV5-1	CASSLPNRAEQYF	TGCGCCAGCAGCTTGCCCAACCGGGCCGAGCAGTACTTC
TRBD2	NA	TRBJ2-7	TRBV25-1	CASNLAGTYEQYF	TGTGCCAGCAACCTAGCGGGGACCTACGAGCAGTACTTC
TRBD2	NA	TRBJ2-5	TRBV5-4	CASSPASGSNQETQYF	TGTGCCAGCAGCCCCGCTAGCGGCAGCAACCAAGAGACCCAGTACTTC
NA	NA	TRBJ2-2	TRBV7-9	CASSSGSGDTGELFF	TGTGCCAGCAGCTCCGGGTCCGGGGACACCGGGGAGCTGTTTTTT
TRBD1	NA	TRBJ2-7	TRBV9	CASSPMDSHRGEQYF	TGTGCCAGCAGCCCGATGGACTCACACAGGGGCGAGCAGTACTTC
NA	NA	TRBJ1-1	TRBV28	CASSSFRLRGTAEAFF	TGTGCCAGCAGTTCGTTCCGGCTGCGTGGCACCGCTGAAGCTTTCTTT
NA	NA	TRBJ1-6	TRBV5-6	CASSLVGSPLHF	TGTGCCAGCAGCTTGGTTGGTTCACCCCTCCACTTT
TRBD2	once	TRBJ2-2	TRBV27	CASSPRGTSGSDPDPPGELFF	TGTGCCAGCAGTCCACGGGGGACTAGCGGGAGCGACCCAGACCCTCCCGGGGAGCTGTTTTTT
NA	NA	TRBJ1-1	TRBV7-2	CASSSSWPGIEAFF	TGTGCCAGCAGCTCGAGCTGGCCGGGGATTGAAGCTTTCTTT
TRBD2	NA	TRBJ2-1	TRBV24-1	CATSDLHRSGSSYEQFF	TGTGCCACCAGTGATTTGCATCGTAGCGGGAGTTCATATGAGCAGTTCTTC
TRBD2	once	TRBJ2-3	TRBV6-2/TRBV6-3	CASSPGLARRSTDAQYF	TGTGCCAGCAGTCCGGGACTAGCGCGCCGTAGCACAGATGCGCAGTATTTT
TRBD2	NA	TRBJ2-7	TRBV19	CASSIGIDGRSSYEQYF	TGTGCCAGTAGTATCGGGATCGACGGGAGGTCCTCCTACGAGCAGTACTTC
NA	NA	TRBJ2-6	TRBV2	CASSGQVGRGVGVLTF	TGTGCCAGCAGTGGTCAAGTGGGCAGGGGGGTAGGCGTCCTGACTTTC
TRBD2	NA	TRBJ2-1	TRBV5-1	CASSSLVAGGWVEQFF	TGCGCCAGCAGTTCTCTCGTAGCGGGGGGCTGGGTTGAGCAGTTCTTC
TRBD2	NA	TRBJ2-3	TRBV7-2	CASRGSGVGADTQYF	TGTGCCAGCAGGGGGAGCGGGGTTGGGGCAGATACGCAGTATTTT
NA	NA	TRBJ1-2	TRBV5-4	CVFSLSSRDYGYTF	TGTGTCTTTAGCTTATCTTCGAGGGACTATGGCTACACCTTC
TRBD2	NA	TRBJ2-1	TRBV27	CASSWEREVSYNEQFF	TGTGCCAGCAGTTGGGAGCGGGAGGTTAGCTACAATGAGCAGTTCTTC
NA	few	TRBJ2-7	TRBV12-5	CASALRETLMGEQYF	TGTGCTAGTGCTCTTCGGGAGACCCTAATGGGTGAGCAGTACTTC
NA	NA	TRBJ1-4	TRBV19	CASSPRVRDSTEVF	TGTGCCAGTAGTCCACGTGTACGGGACTCCACTGAGGTTTTT